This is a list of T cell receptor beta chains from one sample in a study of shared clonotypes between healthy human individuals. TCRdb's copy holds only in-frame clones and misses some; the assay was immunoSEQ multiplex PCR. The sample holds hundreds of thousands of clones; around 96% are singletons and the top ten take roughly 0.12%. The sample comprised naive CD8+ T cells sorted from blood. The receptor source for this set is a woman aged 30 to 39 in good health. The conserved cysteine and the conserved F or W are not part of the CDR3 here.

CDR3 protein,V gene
ASSFDRAHEQY,TRBV5-1
ASSLDLPDRGISYEQY,TRBV5-1
SGTSYTQY,TRBV29-1
ASSLAGSEQY,TRBV13
SVEKGGRGREQY,TRBV29-1
ASSNRDGLYEQY,TRBV19
AWSVNRREVY,TRBV30
ASSRGGSTEAF,TRBV2
ASSDPLLNTGANEQF,TRBV2
ASSWGRVHEQY,TRBV27
ASSWGLAESTDTQY,TRBV28
ASSSASQVAKNIQY,TRBV13
ASSLEWREGLDEQF,TRBV7-9
ASSLNMERNYGYT,TRBV13
ASSSAAGGLSTDTQY,TRBV19
ASTTLPRGDYYGYT,TRBV23-1
ASSGTGDYQPQH,TRBV9
ASSLQGAHNEQF,TRBV13
ASSLSSGSSYEQY,TRBV4-1
ASSAPNSPLH,TRBV27
ASSLEGGYT,TRBV28
ASSRTGFIPNEQY,TRBV7-9
ASSAWTGVAGELF,TRBV9
ASSAGRSGELF,TRBV28
ASSPEAGSPLH,TRBV27
ASSPGTGSYEQY,TRBV11-2
ATQQEPNTGELF,TRBV7-9
ASSHSSYGYT,TRBV7-8
ASSAPTEAF,TRBV7-9
ASSPLSQGRIIYQETQY,TRBV28
SVVRGYNEQF,TRBV29-1
ASSLLGARQPQH,TRBV27
ASSQEGASAEAF,TRBV4-2
ASGLQGGKETQY,TRBV28
ASSPLAGEPYEQY,TRBV4-1
ASRKRGGEKLF,TRBV25-1
ASSFSTGSRSYEQY,TRBV6-5
ASSLTGPGPEQF,TRBV27
SVDGGAPEAF,TRBV29-1
ASSFMSYNEQF,TRBV28
ASRVSFDSYNEQF,TRBV28
ASSHGTVEVYDEQY,TRBV13